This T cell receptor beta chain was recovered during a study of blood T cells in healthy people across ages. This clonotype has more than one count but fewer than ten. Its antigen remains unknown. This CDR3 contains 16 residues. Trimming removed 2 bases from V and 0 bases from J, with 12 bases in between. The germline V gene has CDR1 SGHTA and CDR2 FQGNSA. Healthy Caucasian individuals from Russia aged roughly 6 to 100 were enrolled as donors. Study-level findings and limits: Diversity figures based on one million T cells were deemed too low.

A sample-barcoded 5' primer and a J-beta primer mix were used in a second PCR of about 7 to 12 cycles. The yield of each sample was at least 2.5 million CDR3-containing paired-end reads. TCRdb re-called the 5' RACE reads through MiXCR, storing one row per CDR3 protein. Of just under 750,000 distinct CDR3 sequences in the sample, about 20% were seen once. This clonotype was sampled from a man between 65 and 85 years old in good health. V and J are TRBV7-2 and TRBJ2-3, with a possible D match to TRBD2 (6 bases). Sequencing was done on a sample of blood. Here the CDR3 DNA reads TGTGCCAGCAGCTTACGGGCGGGAAGTAGCACAGATACGCAGTATTTT. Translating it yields CASSLRAGSSTDTQYF.